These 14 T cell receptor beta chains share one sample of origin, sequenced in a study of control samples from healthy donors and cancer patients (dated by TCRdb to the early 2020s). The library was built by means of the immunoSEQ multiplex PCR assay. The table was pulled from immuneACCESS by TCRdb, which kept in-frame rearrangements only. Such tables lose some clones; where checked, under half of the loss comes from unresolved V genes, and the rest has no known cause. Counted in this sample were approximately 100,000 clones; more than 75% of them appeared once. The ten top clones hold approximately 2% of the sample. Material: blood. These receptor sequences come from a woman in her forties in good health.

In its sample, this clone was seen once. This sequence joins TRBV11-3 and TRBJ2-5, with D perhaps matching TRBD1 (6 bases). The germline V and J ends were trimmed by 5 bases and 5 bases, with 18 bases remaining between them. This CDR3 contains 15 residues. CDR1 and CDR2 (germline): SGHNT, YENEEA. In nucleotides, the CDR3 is TGTGCCAGCAGCGCCCGGACAGTGAAAGGGGAGACCCAGTACTTC. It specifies CASSARTVKGETQYF.

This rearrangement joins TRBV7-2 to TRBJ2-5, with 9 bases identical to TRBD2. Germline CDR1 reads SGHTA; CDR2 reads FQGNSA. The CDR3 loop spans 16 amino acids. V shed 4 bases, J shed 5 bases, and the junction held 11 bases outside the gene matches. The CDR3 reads CASSYSLAGKGETQYF. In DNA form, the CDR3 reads TGTGCCAGCAGCTACTCCCTAGCGGGGAAGGGGGAGACCCAGTACTTC.

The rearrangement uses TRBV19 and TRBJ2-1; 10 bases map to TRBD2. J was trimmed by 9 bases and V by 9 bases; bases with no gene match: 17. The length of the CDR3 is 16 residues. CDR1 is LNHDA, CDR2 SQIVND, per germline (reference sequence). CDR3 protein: CASGKVAGGPRPEQFF. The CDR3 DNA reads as TGTGCCAGCGGAAAGGTAGCGGGGGGCCCCAGGCCTGAGCAGTTCTTC.

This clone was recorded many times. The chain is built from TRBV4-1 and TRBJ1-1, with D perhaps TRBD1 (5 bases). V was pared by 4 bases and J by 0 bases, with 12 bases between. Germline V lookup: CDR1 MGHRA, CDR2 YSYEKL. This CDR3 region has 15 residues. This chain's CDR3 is CASSPTTDMNTEAFF. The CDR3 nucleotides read TGCGCCAGCAGCCCGACGACGGACATGAACACTGAAGCTTTCTTT.

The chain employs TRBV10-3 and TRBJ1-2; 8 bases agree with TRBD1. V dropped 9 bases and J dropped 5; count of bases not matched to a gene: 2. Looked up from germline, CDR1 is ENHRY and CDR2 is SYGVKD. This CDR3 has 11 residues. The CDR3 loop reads CAIGQGYGYTF. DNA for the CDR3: TGTGCCATTGGACAGGGATATGGCTACACCTTC.

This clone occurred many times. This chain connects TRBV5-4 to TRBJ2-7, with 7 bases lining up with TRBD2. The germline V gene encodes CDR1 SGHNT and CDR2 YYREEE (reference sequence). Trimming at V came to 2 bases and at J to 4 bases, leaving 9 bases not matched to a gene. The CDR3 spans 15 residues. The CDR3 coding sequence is TGTGCCAGCAGCTTAGAGCCAGCGGGGACGTACGAGCAGTACTTC. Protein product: CASSLEPAGTYEQYF.

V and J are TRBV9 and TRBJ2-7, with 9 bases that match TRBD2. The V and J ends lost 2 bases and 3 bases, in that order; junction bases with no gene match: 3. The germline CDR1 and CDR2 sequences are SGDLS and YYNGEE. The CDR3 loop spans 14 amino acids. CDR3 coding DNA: TGTGCCAGCAGCGTGACTAGCGGAGTCTACGAGCAGTACTTC. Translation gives CASSVTSGVYEQYF.

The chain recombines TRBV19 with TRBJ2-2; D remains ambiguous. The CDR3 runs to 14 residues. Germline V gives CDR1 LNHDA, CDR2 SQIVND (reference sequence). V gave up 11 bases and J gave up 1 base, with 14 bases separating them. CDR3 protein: CAASRAENTGELFF. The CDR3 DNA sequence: TGTGCCGCTTCTCGGGCAGAGAACACCGGGGAGCTGTTTTTT.

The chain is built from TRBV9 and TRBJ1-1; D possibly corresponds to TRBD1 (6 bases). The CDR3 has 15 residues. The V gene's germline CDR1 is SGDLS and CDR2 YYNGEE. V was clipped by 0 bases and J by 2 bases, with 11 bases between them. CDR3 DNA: TGTGCCAGCAGCGTAGACGGGGGGCAAAACACTGAAGCTTTCTTT. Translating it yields CASSVDGGQNTEAFF.

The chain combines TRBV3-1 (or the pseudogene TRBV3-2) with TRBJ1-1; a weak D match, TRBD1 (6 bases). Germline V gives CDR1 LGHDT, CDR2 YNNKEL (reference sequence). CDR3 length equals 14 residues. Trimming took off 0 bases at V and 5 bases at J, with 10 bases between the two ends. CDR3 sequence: CASSQEGGGTEAFF. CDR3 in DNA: TGTGCCAGCAGCCAAGAAGGGGGGGGGACTGAAGCTTTCTTT.

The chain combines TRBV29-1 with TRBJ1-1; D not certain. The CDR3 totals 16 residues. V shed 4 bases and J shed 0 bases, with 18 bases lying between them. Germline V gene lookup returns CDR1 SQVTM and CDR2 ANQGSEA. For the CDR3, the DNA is TGCAGCGTTGCTACCTTGAAGGGAGTCATGAACACTGAAGCTTTCTTT. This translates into CSVATLKGVMNTEAFF.

In DNA, the CDR3 is TGTGCCAGCAGTTCCGGGACTTTAGAGACCCAGTACTTC. Its protein is CASSSGTLETQYF. The J gene is TRBJ2-5, the V gene TRBV6-2 or TRBV6-3; possibly TRBD2 for D (6 bases). CDR1 is MNHEY, CDR2 SVGEGT, per germline. The CDR3 is made up of 13 amino acids. V lost 4 bases and J 4 bases, leaving 10 bases between the germline ends.

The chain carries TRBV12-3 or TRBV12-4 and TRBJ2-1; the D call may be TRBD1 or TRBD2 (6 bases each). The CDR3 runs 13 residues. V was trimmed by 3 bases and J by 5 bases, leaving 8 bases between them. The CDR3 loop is CASSFGGHNEQFF. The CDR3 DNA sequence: TGTGCCAGCAGTTTCGGGGGCCACAATGAGCAGTTCTTC.

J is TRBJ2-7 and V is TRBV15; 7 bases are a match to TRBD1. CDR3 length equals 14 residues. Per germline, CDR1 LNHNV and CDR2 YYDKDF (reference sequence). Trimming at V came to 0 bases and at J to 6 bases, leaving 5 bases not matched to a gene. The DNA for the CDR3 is TGTGCCACCAGCAGAGACCTACAGGGGCGCGAGCAGTACTTC. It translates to CATSRDLQGREQYF. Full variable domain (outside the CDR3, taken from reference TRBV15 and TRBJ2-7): DAMVIQNPRYQVTQFGKPVTLSCSQTLNHNVMYWYQQKSSQAPKLLFHYYDKDFNNEADTPDNFQSRRPNTSFCFLDIRSPGLGDTAMYLCATSRDLQGREQYFGPGTRLTVT.